The 14 T cell receptor beta chains presented below share a single source sample, sequenced in a study of blood T cell repertoires in COVID-19. Assay used: immunoSEQ multiplex PCR; TCRdb lists only in-frame clones, some missing. The sample holds tens of thousands of clones; over 75% are singletons and the top ten take about 10%. Material for sequencing was peripheral blood. The receptors stem from a human donor in a cohort sampled during active COVID-19.

The chain recombines TRBV2 with TRBJ1-5; maybe TRBD1 (5 bases). The CDR3 runs 15 residues. CDR1 and CDR2 from the germline V gene are SNHLY and FYNNEI. Trimming took 4 bases from V and 3 from J, leaving 13 bases between them. The CDR3 nucleotides read TGTGCCAGCAGTGTTGAAGGGGTACCCAATCAGCCCCAGCATTTT. It codes for CASSVEGVPNQPQHF.

This sequence joins TRBV12-3 or TRBV12-4 and TRBJ1-5; weak D call: TRBD1 (6 bases). V lost 5 bases to trimming and J lost 9 bases, with 11 bases between them. The CDR3 consists of 12 residues. CDR3 sequence: CASSKTGGPQHF. The CDR3 DNA is TGTGCCAGCAGTAAGACAGGAGGGCCCCAGCATTTT.

The chain uses TRBV18 and TRBJ1-1; 9 bases are a match to TRBD1. Trimming removed 6 bases from V and 1 base from J; junction bases left unmatched: 12. Germline CDR1 and CDR2: KGHSH and LQKENI. The CDR3 runs 17 residues. The CDR3 sequence is CASSPAGTGSGNTEAFF. The CDR3 bases are TGTGCCAGCTCCCCCGCCGGGACAGGGTCGGGGAACACTGAAGCTTTCTTT.

This chain uses TRBV5-1 with TRBJ1-5; D is ambiguous. The V end was cut by 2 bases, the J end by 6 bases, with 12 bases between. The CDR3 runs to 14 residues. The germline V gene has CDR1 SGHRS and CDR2 YFSETQ. This CDR3 reads CASSLTEGSQPQHF. CDR3 nucleotide sequence: TGCGCCAGCAGCTTAACCGAGGGAAGTCAGCCCCAGCATTTT.

The count of this clone is one. The chain combines TRBV11-3 with TRBJ1-1; D ambiguous. Looked up from germline, CDR1 is SGHNT and CDR2 is YENEEA. The CDR3 sequence is 15 residues long. The V and J ends lost 1 base and 3 bases respectively, with 12 bases between them. The CDR3 loop is CASSLAGTSYTEAFF. CDR3 nucleotides: TGTGCCAGCAGCTTAGCGGGTACATCGTACACTGAAGCTTTCTTT.

The chain combines TRBV30 with TRBJ1-5; weak D call: TRBD1 (5 bases). Per germline, CDR1 GTSNPN and CDR2 SVGIG (reference sequence). This CDR3 spans 16 amino acids. Trimming took 2 bases from V and 8 from J, leaving 22 bases between them. The CDR3: CAWSRGAGGSLEPQHF. The DNA of the CDR3 is TGTGCCTGGAGTCGTGGGGCGGGAGGCAGTCTGGAGCCCCAGCATTTT.

V and J are TRBV10-1 and TRBJ2-3; TRBD2 agrees at 7 bases. This CDR3 has 14 amino acids. V shed 4 bases and J 5 bases; nucleotides not matched to a gene: 6. Germline CDR1 reads WNHNN; CDR2 reads SYGVQD (reference sequence). The CDR3 loop reads CASSGGLVGDTQYF. CDR3 DNA: TGCGCCAGCAGTGGCGGACTAGTTGGAGATACGCAGTATTTT.

The chain uses TRBV5-1 and TRBJ2-7; 8 bases fit TRBD1. Germline loops: CDR1 SGHRS, CDR2 YFSETQ. The CDR3 consists of 14 residues. The J segment lost 2 bases and the V segment lost 5 bases, leaving 6 bases of the junction unmatched. CDR3 sequence (DNA): TGCGCCAGCAGAGGAACAGGGGGTGCCTACGAGCAGTACTTC. Translating gives CASRGTGGAYEQYF.

This clone was recorded only once. J is TRBJ1-3 and V is TRBV9, with D perhaps TRBD1 (6 bases). The CDR3 runs to 14 residues. Per the germline V gene, CDR1 is SGDLS and CDR2 is YYNGEE. V gave up 4 bases and J gave up 4 bases, with 12 bases separating them. The CDR3 loop is CASSLDSLGNTIYF. The DNA for the CDR3 is TGTGCCAGCAGCTTGGACAGTTTGGGAAACACCATATATTTT.

This sequence joins TRBV7-2 and TRBJ2-3; 9 bases fit TRBD2. The CDR3 totals 15 residues. Per the germline V gene, CDR1 is SGHTA and CDR2 is FQGNSA. Germline trimming cut 1 base from V and 7 bases from J; bases unmatched to any gene: 6. CDR3 nucleotide sequence: TGTGCCAGCAGCTTAGGCGGAGCGGGGGGTAATACGCAGTATTTT. This gives the protein CASSLGGAGGNTQYF. The variable domain in full, with the rest retrieved from reference TRBV7-2 and TRBJ2-3, is GAGVSQSPSNKVTEKGKDVELRCDPISGHTALYWYRQSLGQGLEFLIYFQGNSAPDKSGLPSDRFSAERTGGSVSTLTIQRTQQEDSAVYLCASSLGGAGGNTQYFGPGTRLTVL.

This chain uses TRBV7-2 with TRBJ1-6; TRBD1 is a possible D gene (5 bases). Germline V lookup: CDR1 SGHTA, CDR2 FQGNSA. CDR3 length equals 13 residues. V lost 5 bases, J lost 14 bases, and 16 bases lay in between. CDR3 residues: CASSLELRGALHF. The DNA of the CDR3 is TGTGCCAGCAGCCTAGAACTGCGGGGGGCCCTCCACTTT.

This chain connects TRBV6-5 to TRBJ1-6; TRBD1 matches 8 bases. This CDR3 has 14 amino acids. Per germline, CDR1 MNHEY and CDR2 SVGAGI. The junction had 7 bases not matched to a gene; V was cut back by 6 bases and J by 9 bases. The CDR3 DNA reads as TGTGCCAGCAGAGTAGGACAGGGAAGTTCACCCCTCCACTTT. Translation: CASRVGQGSSPLHF.

This clone was seen a handful of times. The chain combines TRBV2 with TRBJ1-1, with 7 bases that match TRBD1. Germline assignment: CDR1 SNHLY and CDR2 FYNNEI. J gave up 1 base and V 6 bases, and 8 bases lay outside the gene matches. This CDR3 region has 15 residues. The CDR3 nucleotides are TGTGCCAGCAGAGGACAGGACCGGGGGAACACTGAAGCTTTCTTT. Protein: CASRGQDRGNTEAFF.

The rearrangement uses TRBV2 and TRBJ1-4, with TRBD1 matching over 12 bases. Trimming removed 5 bases from V and 8 bases from J; junction bases left unmatched: 6. The CDR3 extends over 15 amino acids. The germline gives CDR1 SNHLY, CDR2 FYNNEI. This CDR3 reads CASSSRDRGREKLFF. CDR3 DNA: TGTGCCAGCAGTTCTCGGGACAGGGGGCGAGAAAAACTGTTTTTT.